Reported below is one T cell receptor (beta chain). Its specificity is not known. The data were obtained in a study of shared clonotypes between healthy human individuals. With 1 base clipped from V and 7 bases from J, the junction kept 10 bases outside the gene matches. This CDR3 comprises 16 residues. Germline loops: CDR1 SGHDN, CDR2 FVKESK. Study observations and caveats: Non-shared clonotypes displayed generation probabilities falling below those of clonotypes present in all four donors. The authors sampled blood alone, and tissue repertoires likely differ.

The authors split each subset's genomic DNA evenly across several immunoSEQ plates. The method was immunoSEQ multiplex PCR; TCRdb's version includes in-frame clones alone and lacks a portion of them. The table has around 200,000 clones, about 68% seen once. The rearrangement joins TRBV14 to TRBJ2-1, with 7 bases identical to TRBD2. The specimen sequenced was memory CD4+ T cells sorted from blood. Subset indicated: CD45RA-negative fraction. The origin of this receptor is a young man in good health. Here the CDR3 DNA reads TGTGCCAGCAGCCAAGTTGGGACTATCCTCGGAAATGAGCAGTTCTTC. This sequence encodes CASSQVGTILGNEQFF.